This entry lists 21 T cell receptor beta chains sequenced from one sample in a study of T cell responses to AZD1222 COVID-19 vaccine. Assay: immunoSEQ multiplex PCR; the TCRdb copy retains only in-frame clones and omits some. The table has roughly 71,000 clones, 85% seen once. The material sequenced was peripheral blood, taken on day 0 of AZD1222 vaccination. All receptors derive from an adult in good health.

The chain has TRBV5-4 and TRBJ2-3; D not resolved. The germline V gene has CDR1 SGHNT and CDR2 YYREEE (reference sequence). Trimming took 4 bases from V and 6 from J, leaving 9 bases between them. The CDR3 contains 12 residues. CDR3 in amino acids: CASSTPRDTQYF. The CDR3 bases are TGTGCCAGCAGCACACCGCGGGATACGCAGTATTTT.

The genes are TRBV2 and TRBJ2-4, with D perhaps TRBD1 (6 bases). This CDR3 spans 15 amino acids. Germline V gives CDR1 SNHLY, CDR2 FYNNEI. V lost 6 bases and J lost 1, with 13 bases in between. This CDR3 reads CASSFTQGAKNIQYF. As DNA, the CDR3 is TGTGCCAGCAGCTTTACCCAGGGGGCCAAAAACATTCAGTACTTC.

The gene calls are TRBV10-3 and TRBJ1-1; D might be TRBD1 (5 bases). Trimming pared 6 bases from V and 5 bases from J, leaving 10 bases between. Per germline, CDR1 ENHRY and CDR2 SYGVKD. CDR3 size: 12 residues. This chain's CDR3 is CAISGGGTEAFF. CDR3 bases: TGTGCCATCAGCGGGGGAGGAACTGAAGCTTTCTTT.

This clone was counted a single time. The chain combines TRBV7-9 with TRBJ1-4; a possible D gene is TRBD1 (6 bases). The germline gives CDR1 SEHNR, CDR2 FQNEAQ (reference sequence). This CDR3 comprises 14 residues. With 5 bases removed from V and 8 bases from J, the gap between germline ends came to 15 bases. The CDR3 reads CASSPEGGGEKLFF. The CDR3 DNA is TGTGCCAGCAGCCCCGAGGGGGGAGGAGAAAAACTGTTTTTT.

V usage is TRBV11-2 and J usage is TRBJ1-5; D uncertain. This CDR3 region has 14 residues. With 3 bases removed from V and 0 bases from J, the gap between germline ends came to 6 bases. Germline lookup yields CDR1 SGHAT and CDR2 FQNNGV. This chain's CDR3 is CASSFIDSNQPQHF. For the CDR3, the DNA is TGTGCCAGCAGCTTTATAGATAGCAATCAGCCCCAGCATTTT.

There are a few counts of this clone. The chain has TRBV4-1 and TRBJ2-5; D not certain. The CDR3 is made up of 15 amino acids. Trimming cost V 0 bases and J 5 bases, with 13 bases left between them. Germline CDR1 is MGHRA and CDR2 is YSYEKL. The CDR3 region is CASSQDPPGSETQYF. CDR3 nucleotide sequence: TGCGCCAGCAGCCAAGACCCGCCCGGGTCCGAGACCCAGTACTTC.

The chain joins TRBV7-9 to TRBJ1-3; no clear D gene. Germline loops: CDR1 SEHNR, CDR2 FQNEAQ (reference sequence). The ends were cut back, 10 bases at V and 2 bases at J, with 9 bases in the middle. The CDR3 totals 12 residues. The CDR3 coding sequence is TGTGCCACAGACGGAGCTGGAAACACCATATATTTT. Its translation: CATDGAGNTIYF. The variable domain in full, with the rest retrieved from reference TRBV7-9 and TRBJ1-3, is DTGVSQNPRHKITKRGQNVTFRCDPISEHNRLYWYRQTLGQGPEFLTYFQNEAQLEKSRLLSDRFSAERPKGSFSTLEIQRTEQGDSAMYLCATDGAGNTIYFGEGSWLTVV.

The chain recombines TRBV14 with TRBJ1-5; D not resolved. Trimming pared 4 bases from V and 0 bases from J, leaving 19 bases between. In germline, CDR1 is SGHDN, CDR2 FVKESK. The length of the CDR3 is 18 residues. The CDR3 is CASSLGSRRSHSNQPQHF. CDR3 bases: TGTGCCAGCAGCCTCGGCTCGCGACGGTCCCATAGCAATCAGCCCCAGCATTTT.

This rearrangement joins TRBV18 to TRBJ2-1; D ambiguous. V lost 6 bases and J lost 5, with 8 bases in between. Per germline, CDR1 KGHSH and CDR2 LQKENI. The CDR3 has 12 amino acids. Here the CDR3 reads CASSPQHNEQFF. The CDR3 DNA follows: TGTGCCAGCTCCCCGCAACACAATGAGCAGTTCTTC.

The chain links TRBV11-1 to TRBJ2-3, with D possibly TRBD2 on 6 matching bases. The CDR3 loop spans 15 amino acids. Looked up from germline, CDR1 is SGHAT and CDR2 is FQDESV (reference sequence). Between the trimmed V and J ends, which lost 1 base and 0 bases, there was a span of 8 bases. CDR3: CASSLEEGSTDTQYF. CDR3 DNA sequence: TGTGCCAGCAGCTTAGAGGAGGGGAGCACAGATACGCAGTATTTT.

The table lists this clone with a few counts. The genes are TRBV6-5 and TRBJ2-7; TRBD1 matches 9 bases. The trim removed 5 bases at V and 8 bases at J, leaving 1 base unmatched. This CDR3 has 11 residues. In germline, CDR1 is MNHEY, CDR2 SVGAGI. The CDR3: CASSNRGQQYF. Written as DNA, the CDR3 is TGTGCCAGCAGTAACAGGGGGCAGCAGTACTTC.

The chain has TRBV30 and TRBJ1-6, with a weak D call TRBD1 (5 bases). V gave up 4 bases and J gave up 10 bases, with 17 bases separating them. The germline CDR1 and CDR2 sequences are GTSNPN and SVGIG (reference sequence). The CDR3 length is 14 residues. The CDR3 spells CAWTAVGLGSPLHF. In DNA form, the CDR3 reads TGTGCCTGGACTGCGGTGGGGCTTGGATCACCCCTCCACTTT.

A single count supports this clone. The chain couples TRBV27 to TRBJ2-2, with a weak D call TRBD2 (5 bases). Between the trimmed V and J ends, which lost 5 bases and 3 bases, there was a span of 13 bases. Germline V gene lookup returns CDR1 MNHEY and CDR2 SMNVEV (reference sequence). This CDR3 contains 15 residues. This CDR3 reads CASSRGIEDTGELFF. CDR3 DNA: TGTGCCAGCAGTCGAGGGATCGAGGACACCGGGGAGCTGTTTTTT.

The rearrangement links TRBV2 to TRBJ2-3, with 7 bases that match TRBD2. CDR1 and CDR2 from the germline V gene are SNHLY and FYNNEI. With 8 bases clipped from V and 0 bases from J, the junction kept 11 bases outside the gene matches. CDR3 length: 16 amino acids. CDR3 nucleotide sequence: TGTGCCAGCGGTCGGACGGGACTATCTAGCACAGATACGCAGTATTTT. Its translation: CASGRTGLSSTDTQYF.

This clone was counted a single time. V usage is TRBV11-2 and J usage is TRBJ1-2; a possible D gene is TRBD1 (5 bases). The CDR3 is 15 amino acids. Deletions cut 1 base from V and 3 bases from J, with 12 bases between. From germline, CDR1 is SGHAT and CDR2 FQNNGV. CDR3 DNA: TGTGCCAGCAGCTTAGGGGAGGGGCTCCACTATGGCTACACCTTC. Its translation: CASSLGEGLHYGYTF.

This chain uses TRBV5-5 with TRBJ1-5, with 9 bases aligning to TRBD1. The length of the CDR3 is 14 residues. V trimming: 4 bases; J trimming: 7 bases; junction bases outside the gene matches: 6. Germline lookup yields CDR1 SGHKS and CDR2 YYEKEE (reference sequence). The CDR3 DNA reads TGTGCCAGCAGCCTACAGGGGGCGGGCCAGCCCCAGCATTTT. Protein product: CASSLQGAGQPQHF.

This chain joins TRBV4-2 and TRBJ1-5; D is possibly TRBD1 (6 bases). The CDR3 extends over 17 amino acids. Trimming removed 1 base from V and 4 bases from J, with 17 bases in between. Per germline, CDR1 LGHNA and CDR2 YNFKEQ. CDR3 loop: CASSQGPRGGANQPQHF. DNA for the CDR3: TGTGCCAGCAGCCAAGGTCCCCGGGGGGGGGCTAATCAGCCCCAGCATTTT.

This clone was detected only once. This chain joins TRBV5-1 and TRBJ1-1; D call uncertain. This CDR3 is 14 amino acids long. Trimming removed 4 bases from V and 1 base from J, with 11 bases in between. Germline CDR1 is SGHRS and CDR2 is YFSETQ. CDR3 bases: TGCGCCAGCAGCGTGAAGGCTTGGAACACTGAAGCTTTCTTT. Amino acid sequence: CASSVKAWNTEAFF.

This clone was detected only once. This chain joins TRBV18 and TRBJ2-3; 10 bases are a match to TRBD1. CDR3 size: 16 residues. Per the germline V gene, CDR1 is KGHSH and CDR2 is LQKENI. V shed 6 bases and J 1 base; nucleotides not matched to a gene: 7. The CDR3 protein is CASSNSGTGGTDTQYF. CDR3 sequence (DNA): TGTGCCAGCTCTAACTCCGGGACAGGGGGCACAGATACGCAGTATTTT.

The gene calls are TRBV12-3 or TRBV12-4 and TRBJ2-3; D remains unclear. The CDR3 extends over 12 amino acids. V was pared by 3 bases and J by 6 bases, with 7 bases between. DNA of the CDR3: TGTGCCAGCAGTTTTAGTAGCGATACGCAGTATTTT. Its protein is CASSFSSDTQYF.

The genes are TRBV20-1 and TRBJ2-3; TRBD2 matches 8 bases. CDR3 length equals 16 residues. With V trimmed by 4 bases and J by 2 bases, 11 bases remained unmatched. Germline V gene sequence: CDR1 DFQATT, CDR2 SNEGSKA (reference sequence). CDR3 nucleotides: TGCAGTGCTATTGAGGTCGGGGGGGATCACACAGATACGCAGTATTTT. Protein sequence: CSAIEVGGDHTDTQYF.